This T cell receptor beta chain was recovered during a study of chemoradiotherapy in HPV16-positive cancers. Measured with immunoSEQ multiplex PCR; TCRdb has only the in-frame clones, and not every one. The sample lists 750 to 1,000 clones, roughly 91% occurring once. Here the sequenced sample was tumor tissue, taken from a patient who underwent chemoradiotherapy. This sequence originates from a human donor with HPV-associated anogenital cancer.

The CDR3 nucleotides are TGTGCCAGTAGTATACCTAGGGGACAGGTCTTTGAGCAGTTCTTC. It codes for CASSIPRGQVFEQFF. The chain is built from TRBV19 and TRBJ2-1, with TRBD1 matching over 8 bases. J was trimmed by 9 bases and V by 2 bases; bases with no gene match: 9. Germline-derived CDR1 and CDR2 are LNHDA and SQIVND (reference sequence). This CDR3 is 15 amino acids long.